Shown below are 22 T cell receptor beta chains from a single sample sequenced in a study of control samples from healthy donors and cancer patients. TCRdb's table, derived via immunoSEQ multiplex PCR, lists solely in-frame clones and lacks some. The repertoire consists of 75,000 to 95,000 clones, with approximately 88% occurring once and the leading ten covering 8.5% to 10%. Sequenced: PBMCs. The receptors stem from a woman between 50 and 59 years old with colorectal cancer.

The chain joins TRBV4-1 to TRBJ1-5; tentatively, D is TRBD1 (6 bases). V lost 1 base and J 5 bases, leaving 6 bases between the germline ends. Per the germline V gene, CDR1 is MGHRA and CDR2 is YSYEKL. The CDR3 totals 13 residues. The DNA for the CDR3 is TGCGCCAGCAGCCAAGCAGGGGATCAGCCCCAGCATTTT. It translates to CASSQAGDQPQHF.

This clone was seen only a few times. The genes are TRBV27 and TRBJ2-1; 9 nucleotides match TRBD2. This CDR3 is built from 15 residues. V lost 3 bases to trimming and J lost 2 bases; unmatched junction nucleotides: 2. The V gene's germline CDR1 is MNHEY and CDR2 SMNVEV (reference sequence). As DNA, the CDR3 is TGTGCCAGCAGTTTCCGCGGGGGGGCCTACAATGAGCAGTTCTTC. Translating it yields CASSFRGGAYNEQFF.

J is TRBJ1-1 and V is TRBV7-9; 8 bases map to TRBD1. Losses at the gene ends were 2 bases for V and 1 base for J; bases not matched to a gene: 6. This CDR3 spans 16 amino acids. Germline V gene lookup returns CDR1 SEHNR and CDR2 FQNEAQ (reference sequence). CDR3 loop: CASSLQGARRNTEAFF. CDR3 nucleotide sequence: TGTGCCAGCAGCTTACAGGGGGCTAGGAGGAACACTGAAGCTTTCTTT.

The chain links TRBV3-1 (or the pseudogene TRBV3-2) to TRBJ2-1, with 8 positions matching TRBD2. Germline V gives CDR1 LGHDT, CDR2 YNNKEL (reference sequence). This CDR3 is built from 15 residues. The V gene end was trimmed by 2 bases and the J gene end by 6 bases; junction bases not matched to a gene: 6. The CDR3 reads CASSQLAGSPNEQFF. CDR3 nucleotide sequence: TGTGCCAGCAGCCAATTAGCGGGATCCCCCAATGAGCAGTTCTTC.

The genes are TRBV27 and TRBJ1-2; D is unclear. Trimming took 4 bases from V and 0 from J, leaving 6 bases between them. CDR3 length equals 13 residues. Germline CDR1 is MNHEY and CDR2 is SMNVEV (reference sequence). The CDR3 DNA sequence: TGTGCCAGCAGTTATACATCTAACTATGGCTACACCTTC. Protein product: CASSYTSNYGYTF.

The chain is built from TRBV27 and TRBJ2-1; tentative D call: TRBD2 (5 bases). This CDR3 spans 14 amino acids. Per the germline V gene, CDR1 is MNHEY and CDR2 is SMNVEV (reference sequence). V shed 8 bases and J shed 7 bases, with 18 bases lying between them. As DNA, the CDR3 is TGTGCCAGCGGCCCCCGGGCTAGCAGAAATGAGCAGTTCTTC. It translates to CASGPRASRNEQFF.

The V and J genes are TRBV2 and TRBJ1-4; perhaps TRBD1 as D (5 bases). In germline, CDR1 is SNHLY, CDR2 FYNNEI. Trimming removed 5 bases from V and 11 bases from J, with 21 bases in between. This CDR3 is 15 amino acids long. The CDR3 protein is CASSLGRTNQGKLFF. Here the CDR3 DNA reads TGTGCCAGCAGTCTCGGGCGTACCAACCAGGGTAAACTGTTTTTT.

The chain couples TRBV7-3 to TRBJ2-2; D gene ambiguous. Germline-derived CDR1 and CDR2 are SGHTA and FQGTGA. The germline V and J ends were trimmed by 5 bases and 6 bases, with 7 bases remaining between them. The CDR3 length is 12 residues. CDR3 protein: CASSRVSGELFF. In DNA, the CDR3 is TGTGCCAGCAGCCGGGTGTCCGGGGAGCTGTTTTTT.

The chain is built from TRBV4-3 and TRBJ2-2; D tentatively fits TRBD1 or TRBD2 (6 bases each). The V end lost 0 bases, the J end lost 0 bases, and 8 bases lay between the germline ends. The CDR3 loop spans 16 amino acids. The germline V gene has CDR1 LGHNA and CDR2 YSLEER. The DNA for the CDR3 is TGCGCCAGCAGCCAAGAGGAGGGGGCGAACACCGGGGAGCTGTTTTTT. This gives the protein CASSQEEGANTGELFF.

The chain combines TRBV6-5 with TRBJ2-3; TRBD1 matches at 8 bases. The CDR3 loop spans 14 amino acids. Looked up from germline, CDR1 is MNHEY and CDR2 is SVGAGI. V dropped 7 bases and J dropped 2; count of bases not matched to a gene: 5. The CDR3 protein is CASKPGQATDTQYF. The CDR3 bases are TGTGCCAGCAAACCGGGACAGGCCACAGATACGCAGTATTTT.

This clone was picked up one time. The chain joins TRBV18 to TRBJ1-2; TRBD1 matches 7 bases. CDR3 length: 15 residues. CDR1 is KGHSH, CDR2 LQKENI, per germline. The junction had 10 bases not matched to a gene; V was cut back by 5 bases and J by 4 bases. CDR3 coding DNA: TGTGCCAGCTCAGGGACAGAAGCAGGGGGCTATGGCTACACCTTC. It translates to CASSGTEAGGYGYTF.

The chain is built from TRBV7-2 and TRBJ2-3; D gene uncertain. The CDR3 spans 13 residues. V shed 2 bases and J shed 6 bases, with 9 bases lying between them. Germline CDR1 reads SGHTA; CDR2 reads FQGNSA. The CDR3 protein is CASSLRTEDTQYF. CDR3 sequence (DNA): TGTGCCAGCAGCTTAAGGACGGAGGATACGCAGTATTTT.

This chain connects TRBV3-1 (or the pseudogene TRBV3-2) to TRBJ2-2, with 15 bases aligning to TRBD2. The V gene's germline CDR1 is LGHDT and CDR2 YNNKEL (reference sequence). The CDR3 extends over 20 amino acids. The V segment lost 0 bases and the J segment 5 bases; nucleotides outside the gene matches: 10. The CDR3 protein is CASSQDPRTSGGASTGELFF. CDR3 DNA sequence: TGTGCCAGCAGCCAAGATCCTCGGACTAGCGGGGGGGCCAGTACCGGGGAGCTGTTTTTT.

The chain uses TRBV19 and TRBJ1-5; TRBD1 matches at 7 bases. Germline-derived CDR1 and CDR2 are LNHDA and SQIVND (reference sequence). V was pared by 1 base and J by 2 bases, with 5 bases of the junction left unmatched. CDR3 length equals 16 residues. The CDR3 sequence: CASSIGQGDGNQPQHF. The CDR3 coding sequence is TGTGCCAGTAGTATAGGCCAGGGGGATGGCAATCAGCCCCAGCATTTT.

The rearrangement uses TRBV7-3 and TRBJ1-1; no reliable D call. Germline V gene lookup returns CDR1 SGHTA and CDR2 FQGTGA. The CDR3 has 13 residues. Deletions cut 5 bases from V and 5 bases from J, with 12 bases between. CDR3 residues: CASSPGLETEAFF. The CDR3 DNA sequence: TGTGCCAGCAGCCCTGGACTGGAAACTGAAGCTTTCTTT.

The chain has TRBV20-1 and TRBJ2-1, with no clear D. The CDR3 is made up of 13 amino acids. Germline V gene sequence: CDR1 DFQATT, CDR2 SNEGSKA (reference sequence). The ends were cut back, 3 bases at V and 7 bases at J, with 13 bases in the middle. In nucleotides, the CDR3 is TGCAGTGCTAGTCGGCAGGTAGGGAATGAGCAGTTCTTC. Translating it yields CSASRQVGNEQFF.

This clone was observed once. CDR3 DNA sequence: TGTGCCACCAGTGTACAGGTCGGTGAGCAGTTCTTC. This encodes CATSVQVGEQFF. The J gene is TRBJ2-1, the V gene TRBV24-1; the D gene is possibly TRBD1 (5 bases). Germline lookup yields CDR1 KGHDR and CDR2 SFDVKD. The CDR3 sequence is 12 residues long. Trimming shortened V by 5 bases and J by 9 bases, and 10 bases separated the two germline ends.

The chain uses TRBV10-3 and TRBJ1-2; D remains ambiguous. The CDR3 spans 13 residues. CDR1 and CDR2 (germline): ENHRY, SYGVKD. The V and J ends lost 7 bases and 3 bases respectively, with 12 bases between them. CDR3 nucleotide sequence: TGTGCCATCACGGCTGATACAGACTATGGCTACACCTTC. This translates into CAITADTDYGYTF.

This clone was seen ten or more times. The J gene is TRBJ2-1, the V gene TRBV29-1; possible D gene TRBD2, 5 bases. CDR1 and CDR2 from the germline V gene are SQVTM and ANQGSEA. The CDR3 extends over 11 amino acids. V was clipped by 6 bases and J by 10 bases, with 13 bases between them. CDR3 amino acids: CSVRRAAEQFF. For the CDR3, the DNA is TGCAGCGTGAGAAGAGCGGCGGAGCAGTTCTTC.

J is TRBJ2-7 and V is TRBV2, with a weak D call TRBD1 (5 bases). CDR1 and CDR2 (germline): SNHLY, FYNNEI. The CDR3 runs 12 residues. V gave up 3 bases and J gave up 5 bases, with 8 bases separating them. DNA of the CDR3: TGTGCCAGCAGTGAGTGGGGCAACGAGCAGTACGTC. This sequence encodes CASSEWGNEQYV.

The J gene is TRBJ2-5, the V gene TRBV29-1, with a weak D call TRBD1 (6 bases). The germline CDR1 and CDR2 sequences are SQVTM and ANQGSEA. The CDR3 extends over 13 amino acids. Trimming took 6 bases from V and 2 from J, leaving 13 bases between them. The CDR3 protein is CSVNTGIQETQYF. The CDR3, as DNA: TGCAGCGTGAATACAGGGATTCAAGAGACCCAGTACTTC.

V gene TRBV9 combines with J gene TRBJ1-3; 8 bases fit TRBD1. The CDR3 covers 15 residues. After removal of 3 bases from V and 0 bases from J, the junction contained 2 bases not matched to a gene. Germline V gives CDR1 SGDLS, CDR2 YYNGEE. In DNA, the CDR3 is TGTGCCAGCAGCGGACAGGGGAGCTCTGGAAACACCATATATTTT. It yields the protein CASSGQGSSGNTIYF.